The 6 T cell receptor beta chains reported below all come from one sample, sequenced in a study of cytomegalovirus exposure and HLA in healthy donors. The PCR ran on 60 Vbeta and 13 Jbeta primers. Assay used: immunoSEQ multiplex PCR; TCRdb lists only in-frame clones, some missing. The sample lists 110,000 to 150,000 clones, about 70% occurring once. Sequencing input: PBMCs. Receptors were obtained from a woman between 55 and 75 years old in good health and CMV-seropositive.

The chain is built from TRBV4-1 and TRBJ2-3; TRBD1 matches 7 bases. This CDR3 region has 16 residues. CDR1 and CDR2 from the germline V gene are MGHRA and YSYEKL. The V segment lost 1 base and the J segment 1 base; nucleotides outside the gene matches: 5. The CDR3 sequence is CASSQGQGVGTDTQYF. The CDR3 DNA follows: TGCGCCAGCAGCCAAGGACAGGGTGTAGGCACAGATACGCAGTATTTT.

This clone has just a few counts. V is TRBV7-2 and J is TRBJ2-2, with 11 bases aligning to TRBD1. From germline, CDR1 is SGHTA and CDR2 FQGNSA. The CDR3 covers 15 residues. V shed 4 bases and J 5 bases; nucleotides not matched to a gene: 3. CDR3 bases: TGTGCCAGCAGCTCGGACAGGGGGCATACCGGGGAGCTGTTTTTT. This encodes CASSSDRGHTGELFF.

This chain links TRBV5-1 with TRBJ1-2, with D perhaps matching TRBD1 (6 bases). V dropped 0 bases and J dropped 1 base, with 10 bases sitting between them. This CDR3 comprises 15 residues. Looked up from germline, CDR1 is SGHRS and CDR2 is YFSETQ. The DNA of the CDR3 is TGCGCCAGCAGCTTGGATTCAGGGGTTAACTATGGCTACACCTTC. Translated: CASSLDSGVNYGYTF.

The CDR3 reads CAISELGQGGSGYTF. The CDR3, as DNA: TGTGCCATCAGTGAATTGGGACAGGGAGGATCTGGCTACACCTTC. This sequence joins TRBV10-3 and TRBJ1-2, with 9 nucleotides matching TRBD1. The CDR3 has 15 residues. V was clipped by 3 bases and J by 7 bases; unmatched bases: 9. From germline, CDR1 is ENHRY and CDR2 SYGVKD.

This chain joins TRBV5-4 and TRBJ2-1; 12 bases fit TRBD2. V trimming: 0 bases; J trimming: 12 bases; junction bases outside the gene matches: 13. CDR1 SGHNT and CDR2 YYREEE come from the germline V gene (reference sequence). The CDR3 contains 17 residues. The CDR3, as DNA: TGTGCCAGCAGCTTGGACCCCGGGACTAGCGGGCGTAAGAGGCAGTTCTTC. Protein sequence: CASSLDPGTSGRKRQFF.

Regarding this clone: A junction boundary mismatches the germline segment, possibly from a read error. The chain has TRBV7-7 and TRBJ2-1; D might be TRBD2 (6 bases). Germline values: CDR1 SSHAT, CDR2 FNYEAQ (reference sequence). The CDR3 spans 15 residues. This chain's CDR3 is CASSRDMMGGGEQFF. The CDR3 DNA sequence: TGTGCTAGCAGCCGTGACATGATGGGAGGCGGTGAGCAGTTCTTC.